A selection of T cell receptor beta chains follows, all from one sample in a study of response to subunit inactivated influenza vaccine. Via MiXCR, TCRdb re-called the RT-PCR reads, giving one row per CDR3 protein. This repertoire shows 290,000 or so distinct CDR3 sequences, around 20% found once; its top ten account for 10%. This specimen was PBMCs from blood, taken about 20 months after vaccination. These receptor sequences come from a man aged 50 to 69 who received an inactivated influenza vaccine. Each CDR3 is given with its conserved first and last residue. Fields, in order: V gene, J gene, CDR3 protein.

TRBV7-9	TRBJ1-5	CASSSGESRNQPQHF
TRBV19	TRBJ2-7	CASSPGPLGEQYF
TRBV7-9	TRBJ1-1	CASSSTEMNTEPFF
TRBV30	TRBJ1-2	CAWSVPPGTAFF
TRBV27	TRBJ1-1	CASSLRGANTEAFF
TRBV11-2	TRBJ1-5	CASSEQGLGNQPQHF
TRBV5-1	TRBJ2-3	CASSLALGGTYTDTQYF
TRBV10-3	TRBJ2-7	CAISEGYEQYF
TRBV5-1	TRBJ2-1	CASSSGTSGSVSQFF
TRBV4-2	TRBJ1-6	CASSPNVGVGQGNSPLHF
TRBV3-1	TRBJ1-2	CASGHGQPQGSYGYTF
TRBV28	TRBJ2-4	CASSLSGQTSLSKNIQYF
TRBV3-1	TRBJ2-1	CASSQGLADRNNEQFF
TRBV12-3/TRBV12-4	TRBJ1-1	CASSSLGRGNTEAFF
TRBV20-1	TRBJ2-1	CSARQAGEQFF
TRBV20-1	TRBJ2-4	CSAAGQGNIQYF
TRBV4-3	TRBJ2-3	CASSQVWTRGTSRTDTQYF
TRBV10-3	TRBJ2-7	CAISAPFYEQYF
TRBV12-3/TRBV12-4	TRBJ1-6	CASRGGTSPLHF
TRBV24-1	TRBJ2-5	CATSEAEETQYF
TRBV5-1	TRBJ2-7	CASSLGSGPEQYF
TRBV20-1	TRBJ1-6	CSARLGSLNSPLHF
TRBV7-9	TRBJ2-7	CASSFGPLGERYF
TRBV12-3/TRBV12-4	TRBJ1-5	CASSLVGPRNQPQHF
TRBV20-1	TRBJ1-1	CSARVFQMNTEAFF
TRBV12-3/TRBV12-4	TRBJ2-2	CASSKPTEDTGELFF